This TCR beta chain emerged from a study of T cells after yellow fever vaccination. Each CDR3 protein is one row after TCRdb ran MiXCR on the 5' RACE reads. The sample consists of about 400,000 distinct CDR3 sequences, approximately 6% of them appearing once. This clonotype was counted between two and nine times. As yet, its antigen is unknown. General study results and limits: Abundant bulk-derived clonotypes could contaminate FACS-sorted repertoires. Researchers noted that a small share of clonotypes showed up in both CD4 and CD8 compartments.

The sample consisted of PBMCs, taken 5 days after the yellow fever booster vaccination. The receptor's source is a man aged 30-40 years who received the YFV17D yellow fever vaccine.

In DNA, the CDR3 is TGTGCCAGCAGCGTAGCGGCCCGGAGCGCGAGCACAGATACGCAGTATTTT. Translated: CASSVAARSASTDTQYF. V gene TRBV9 combines with J gene TRBJ2-3; no reliable D call. V was cut by 0 bases and J by 0 bases, with 14 bases left in between. Per the germline V gene, CDR1 is SGDLS and CDR2 is YYNGEE. The CDR3 totals 17 residues.